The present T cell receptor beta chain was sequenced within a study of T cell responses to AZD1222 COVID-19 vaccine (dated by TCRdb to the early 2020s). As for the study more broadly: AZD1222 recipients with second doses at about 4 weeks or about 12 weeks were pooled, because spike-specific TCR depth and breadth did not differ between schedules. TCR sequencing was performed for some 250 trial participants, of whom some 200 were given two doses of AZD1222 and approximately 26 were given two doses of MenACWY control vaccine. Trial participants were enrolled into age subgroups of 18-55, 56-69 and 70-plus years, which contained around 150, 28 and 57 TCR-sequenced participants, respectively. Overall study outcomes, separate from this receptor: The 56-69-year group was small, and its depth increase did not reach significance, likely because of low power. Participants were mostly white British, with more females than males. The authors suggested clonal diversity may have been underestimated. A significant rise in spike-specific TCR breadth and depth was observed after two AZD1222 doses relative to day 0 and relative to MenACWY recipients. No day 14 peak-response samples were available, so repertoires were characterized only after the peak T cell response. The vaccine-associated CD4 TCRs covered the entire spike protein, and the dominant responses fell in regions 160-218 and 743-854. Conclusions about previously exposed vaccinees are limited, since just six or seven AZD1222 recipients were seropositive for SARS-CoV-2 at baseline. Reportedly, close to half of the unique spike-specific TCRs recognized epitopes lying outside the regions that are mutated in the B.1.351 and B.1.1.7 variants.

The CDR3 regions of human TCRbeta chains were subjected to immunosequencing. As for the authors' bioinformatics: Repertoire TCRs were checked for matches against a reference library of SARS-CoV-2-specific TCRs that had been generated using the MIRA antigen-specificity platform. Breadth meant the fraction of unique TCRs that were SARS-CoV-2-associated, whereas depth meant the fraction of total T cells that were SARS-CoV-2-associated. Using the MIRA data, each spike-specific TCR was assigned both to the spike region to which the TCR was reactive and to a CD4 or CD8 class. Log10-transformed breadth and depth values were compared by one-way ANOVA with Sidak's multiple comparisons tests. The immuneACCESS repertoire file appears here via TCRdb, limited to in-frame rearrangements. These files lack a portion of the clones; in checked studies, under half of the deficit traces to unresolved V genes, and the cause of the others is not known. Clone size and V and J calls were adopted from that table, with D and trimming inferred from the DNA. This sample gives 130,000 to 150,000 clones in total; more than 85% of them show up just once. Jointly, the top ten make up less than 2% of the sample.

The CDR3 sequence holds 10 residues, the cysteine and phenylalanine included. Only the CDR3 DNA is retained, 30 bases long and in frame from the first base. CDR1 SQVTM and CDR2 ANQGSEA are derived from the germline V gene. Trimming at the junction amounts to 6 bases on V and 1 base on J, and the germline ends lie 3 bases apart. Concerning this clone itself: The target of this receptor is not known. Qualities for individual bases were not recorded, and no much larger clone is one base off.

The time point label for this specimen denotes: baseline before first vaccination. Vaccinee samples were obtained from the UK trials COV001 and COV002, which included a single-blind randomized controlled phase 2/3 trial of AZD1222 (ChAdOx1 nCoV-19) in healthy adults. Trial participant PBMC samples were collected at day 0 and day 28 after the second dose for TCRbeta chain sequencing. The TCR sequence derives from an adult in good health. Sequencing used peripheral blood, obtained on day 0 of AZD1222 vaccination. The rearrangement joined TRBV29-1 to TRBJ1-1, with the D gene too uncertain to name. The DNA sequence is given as TGCAGCGTCAGGAACACTGAAGCTTTCTTT. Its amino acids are CSVRNTEAFF.